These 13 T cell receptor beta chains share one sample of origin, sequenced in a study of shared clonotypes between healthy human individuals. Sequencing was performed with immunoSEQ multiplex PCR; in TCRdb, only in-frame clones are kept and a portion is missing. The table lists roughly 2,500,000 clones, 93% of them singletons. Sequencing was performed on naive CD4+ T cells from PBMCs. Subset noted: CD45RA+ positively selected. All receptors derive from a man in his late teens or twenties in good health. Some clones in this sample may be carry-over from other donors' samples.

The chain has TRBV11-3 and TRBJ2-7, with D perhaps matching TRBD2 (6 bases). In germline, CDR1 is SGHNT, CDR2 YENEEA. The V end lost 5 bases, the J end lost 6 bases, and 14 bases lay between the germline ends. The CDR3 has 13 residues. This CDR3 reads CASSPGLSREQYF. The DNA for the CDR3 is TGTGCCAGCAGCCCCGGACTATCCCGCGAGCAGTACTTC.

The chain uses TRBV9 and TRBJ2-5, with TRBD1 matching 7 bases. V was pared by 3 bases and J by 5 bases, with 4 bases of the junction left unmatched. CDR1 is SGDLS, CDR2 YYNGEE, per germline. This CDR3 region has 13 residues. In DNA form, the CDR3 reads TGTGCCAGCAGCGGAACAGGGGCGGAGACCCAGTACTTC. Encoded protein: CASSGTGAETQYF.

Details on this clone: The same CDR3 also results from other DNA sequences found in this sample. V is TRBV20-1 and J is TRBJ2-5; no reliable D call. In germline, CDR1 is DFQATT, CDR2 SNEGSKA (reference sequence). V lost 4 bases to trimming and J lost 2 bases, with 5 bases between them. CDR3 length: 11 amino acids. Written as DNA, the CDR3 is TGCAGTGCTAAGTATCAAGAGACCCAGTACTTC. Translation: CSAKYQETQYF.

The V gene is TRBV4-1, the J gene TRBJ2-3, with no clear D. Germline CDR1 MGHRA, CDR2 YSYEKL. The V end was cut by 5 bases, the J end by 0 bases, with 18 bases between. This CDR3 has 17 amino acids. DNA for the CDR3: TGCGCCAGCAGCGTACTACAGTCACCTCCTAGCACAGATACGCAGTATTTT. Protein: CASSVLQSPPSTDTQYF.

CDR3 sequence (DNA): TGTGCCAGCAGCTTACCGGGACGCATATCACAGCAGTACTTC. Its protein product is CASSLPGRISQQYF. V gene TRBV7-6 combines with J gene TRBJ2-7, with D perhaps assigned TRBD1 or TRBD2 (5 bases each). The CDR3 consists of 14 residues. Germline loops: CDR1 SGHVS, CDR2 FNYEAQ. V was clipped by 2 bases and J by 8 bases, with 16 bases between them.

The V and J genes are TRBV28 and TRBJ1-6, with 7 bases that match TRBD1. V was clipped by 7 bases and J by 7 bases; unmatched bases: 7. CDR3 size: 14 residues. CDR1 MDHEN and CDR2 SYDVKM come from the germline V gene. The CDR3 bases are TGTGCCAGCACGAGCCCGGGACAGAATTCACCCCTCCACTTT. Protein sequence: CASTSPGQNSPLHF.

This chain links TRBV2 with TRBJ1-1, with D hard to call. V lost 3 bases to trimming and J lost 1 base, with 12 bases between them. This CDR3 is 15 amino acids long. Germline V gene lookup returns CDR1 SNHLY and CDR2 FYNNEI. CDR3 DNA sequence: TGTGCCAGCAGTGATGAAGCTCTCAAGAACACTGAAGCTTTCTTT. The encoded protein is CASSDEALKNTEAFF.

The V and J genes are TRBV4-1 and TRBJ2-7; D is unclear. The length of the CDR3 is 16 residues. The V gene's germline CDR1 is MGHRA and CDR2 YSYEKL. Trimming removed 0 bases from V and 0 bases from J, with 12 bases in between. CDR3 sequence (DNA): TGCGCCAGCAGCCAAGATTGGGCCGGCATCTCCTACGAGCAGTACTTC. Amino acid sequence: CASSQDWAGISYEQYF.

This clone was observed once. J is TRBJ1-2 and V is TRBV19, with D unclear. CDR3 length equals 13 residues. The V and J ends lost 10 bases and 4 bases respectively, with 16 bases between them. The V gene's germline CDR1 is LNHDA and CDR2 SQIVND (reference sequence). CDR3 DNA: TGTGCCACTACCTTCGACACCTCCTATGGCTACACCTTC. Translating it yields CATTFDTSYGYTF.

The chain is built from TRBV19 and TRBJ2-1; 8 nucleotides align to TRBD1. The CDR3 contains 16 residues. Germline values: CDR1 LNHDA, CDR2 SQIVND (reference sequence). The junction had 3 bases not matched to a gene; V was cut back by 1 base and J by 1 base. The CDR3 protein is CASSIGRGHSYNEQFF. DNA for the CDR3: TGTGCCAGTAGTATAGGCAGGGGGCATTCCTACAATGAGCAGTTCTTC.

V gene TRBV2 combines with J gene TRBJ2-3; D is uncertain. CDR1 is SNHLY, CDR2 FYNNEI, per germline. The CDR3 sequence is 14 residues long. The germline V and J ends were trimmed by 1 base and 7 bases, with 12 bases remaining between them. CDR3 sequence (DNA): TGTGCCAGCAGTGAAGGAAGCGACTCAAATACGCAGTATTTT. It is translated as CASSEGSDSNTQYF.

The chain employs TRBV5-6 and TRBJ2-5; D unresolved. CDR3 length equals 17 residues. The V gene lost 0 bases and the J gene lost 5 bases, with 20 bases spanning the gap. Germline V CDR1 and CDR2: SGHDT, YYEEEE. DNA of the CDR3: TGTGCCAGCAGCTTGGGACGGGTGTGGCCTTCTCTGGAGACCCAGTACTTC. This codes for CASSLGRVWPSLETQYF.

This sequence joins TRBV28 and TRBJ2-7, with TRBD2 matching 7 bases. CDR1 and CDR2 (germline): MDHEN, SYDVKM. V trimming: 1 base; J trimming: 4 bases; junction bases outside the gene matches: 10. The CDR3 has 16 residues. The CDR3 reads CASSLLGGSSGYEQYF. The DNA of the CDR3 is TGTGCCAGCAGTTTATTAGGCGGGAGCTCAGGGTACGAGCAGTACTTC.